The clone carrying this TCR beta chain occurred many times. Its specificity is not known. TCRdb processed the 5' RACE reads anew with MiXCR; each CDR3 protein has one entry. The sample holds approximately 500,000 distinct CDR3 sequences, roughly 15% seen once. This entry comes from a study of identical twins. The CDR3 loop spans 15 amino acids. CDR1 is SGHRS, CDR2 YFSETQ, per germline. The V segment lost 4 bases and the J segment 4 bases; nucleotides outside the gene matches: 8. General study points: Potential partial confounding of zero-insertion analyses by invariant MAIT and iNKT cells was noted.

The data also belong to a second study, concerning yellow fever vaccine responses in identical twins. As that study records: It has been reported that, in twins, the vaccine T cell response seemed partly convergent and partly personalized.

The origin of this receptor is a woman aged 18-30 years in good health. V is TRBV5-1 and J is TRBJ2-1, with 7 bases lining up with TRBD1. Sequencing input: CD4+ T cells sorted from blood. The CDR3 sequence: CASSRDSGGYNEQFF. CDR3 DNA: TGCGCCAGCAGCCGGGACAGTGGTGGGTACAATGAGCAGTTCTTC.